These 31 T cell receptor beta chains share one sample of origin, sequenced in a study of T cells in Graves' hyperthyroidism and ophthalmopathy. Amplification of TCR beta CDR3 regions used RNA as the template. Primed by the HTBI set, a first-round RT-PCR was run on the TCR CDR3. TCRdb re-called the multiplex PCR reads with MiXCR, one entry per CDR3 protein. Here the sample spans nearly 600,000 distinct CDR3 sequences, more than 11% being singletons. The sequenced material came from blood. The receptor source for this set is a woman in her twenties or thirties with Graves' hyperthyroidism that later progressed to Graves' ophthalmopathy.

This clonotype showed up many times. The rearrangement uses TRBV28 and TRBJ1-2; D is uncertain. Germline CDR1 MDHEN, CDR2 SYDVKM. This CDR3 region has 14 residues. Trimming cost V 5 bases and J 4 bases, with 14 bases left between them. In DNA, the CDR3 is TGTGCCAGCAGTCCCCCCGAAAGACTCTATGGCTACACCTTC. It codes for CASSPPERLYGYTF.

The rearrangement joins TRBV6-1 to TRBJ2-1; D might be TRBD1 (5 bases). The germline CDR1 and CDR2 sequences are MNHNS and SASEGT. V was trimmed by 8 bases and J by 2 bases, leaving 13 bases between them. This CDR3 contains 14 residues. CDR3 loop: CASVRERTYNEQFF. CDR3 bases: TGTGCCAGCGTCAGGGAAAGGACCTACAATGAGCAGTTCTTC.

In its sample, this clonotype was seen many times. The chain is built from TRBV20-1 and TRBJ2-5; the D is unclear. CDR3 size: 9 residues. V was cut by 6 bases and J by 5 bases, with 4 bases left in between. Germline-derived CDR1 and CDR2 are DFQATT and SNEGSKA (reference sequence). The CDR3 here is CSAGETQYF. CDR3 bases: TGCAGTGCCGGGGAGACCCAGTACTTC.

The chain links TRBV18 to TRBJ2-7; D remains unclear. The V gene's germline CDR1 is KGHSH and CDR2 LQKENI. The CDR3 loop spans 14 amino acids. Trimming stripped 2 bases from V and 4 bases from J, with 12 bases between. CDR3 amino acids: CASSPIGKGYEQYF. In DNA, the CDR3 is TGTGCCAGCTCACCAATAGGGAAAGGGTACGAGCAGTACTTC.

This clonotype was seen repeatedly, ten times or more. For the CDR3, the DNA is TGTGCCAGCAGTTTACAGGTATCCATGAACACTGAAGCTTTCTTT. As protein: CASSLQVSMNTEAFF. The chain has TRBV12-3 or TRBV12-4 and TRBJ1-1, with D uncertain. There are 15 residues in the CDR3. Trimming pared 2 bases from V and 0 bases from J, leaving 10 bases between.

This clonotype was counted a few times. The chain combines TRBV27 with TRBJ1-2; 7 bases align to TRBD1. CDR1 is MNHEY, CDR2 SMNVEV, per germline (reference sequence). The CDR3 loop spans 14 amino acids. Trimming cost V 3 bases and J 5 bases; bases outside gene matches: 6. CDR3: CASSFRRGLYGYTF. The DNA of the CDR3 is TGTGCCAGCAGTTTTCGGAGGGGGCTATATGGCTACACCTTC.

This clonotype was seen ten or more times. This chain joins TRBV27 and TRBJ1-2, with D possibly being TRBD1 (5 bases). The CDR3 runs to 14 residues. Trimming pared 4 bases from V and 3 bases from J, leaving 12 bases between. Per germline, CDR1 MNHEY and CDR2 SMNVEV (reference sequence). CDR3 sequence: CASSSSGGDYGYTF. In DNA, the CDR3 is TGTGCCAGCAGTTCCTCTGGGGGTGACTATGGCTACACCTTC.

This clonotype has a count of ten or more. The CDR3 nucleotides are TGCAGCGTTGAATTCGGGACAGCTCGTAACATTCAGTACTTC. Translated: CSVEFGTARNIQYF. This chain connects TRBV29-1 to TRBJ2-4; TRBD1 matches at 7 bases. Germline V gene sequence: CDR1 SQVTM, CDR2 ANQGSEA. Trimming took 2 bases from V and 7 from J; bases not matched to a gene: 8. The CDR3 spans 14 residues.

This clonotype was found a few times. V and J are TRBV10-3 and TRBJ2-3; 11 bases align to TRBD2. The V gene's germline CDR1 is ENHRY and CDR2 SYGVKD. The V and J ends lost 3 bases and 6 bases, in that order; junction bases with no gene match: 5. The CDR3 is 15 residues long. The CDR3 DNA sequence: TGTGCCATCAGTGACGCTAGCGGGAGGACCGATACGCAGTATTTT. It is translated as CAISDASGRTDTQYF.

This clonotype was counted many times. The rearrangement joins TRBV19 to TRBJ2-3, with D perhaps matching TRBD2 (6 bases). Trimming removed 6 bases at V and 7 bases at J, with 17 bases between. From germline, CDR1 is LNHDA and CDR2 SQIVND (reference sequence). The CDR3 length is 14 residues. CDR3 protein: CASRPGGRKNTQYF. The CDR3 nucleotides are TGTGCCAGTAGACCCGGGGGACGGAAAAATACGCAGTATTTT. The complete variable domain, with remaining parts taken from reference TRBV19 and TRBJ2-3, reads DGGITQSPKYLFRKEGQNVTLSCEQNLNHDAMYWYRQDPGQGLRLIYYSQIVNDFQKGDIAEGYSVSREKKESFPLTVTSAQKNPTAFYLCASRPGGRKNTQYFGPGTRLTVL.

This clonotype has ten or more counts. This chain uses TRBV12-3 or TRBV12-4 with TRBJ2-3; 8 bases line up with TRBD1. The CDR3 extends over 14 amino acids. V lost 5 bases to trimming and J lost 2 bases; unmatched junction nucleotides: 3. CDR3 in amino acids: CASSGGQDTDTQYF. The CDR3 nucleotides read TGTGCCAGCAGTGGGGGACAGGACACAGATACGCAGTATTTT.

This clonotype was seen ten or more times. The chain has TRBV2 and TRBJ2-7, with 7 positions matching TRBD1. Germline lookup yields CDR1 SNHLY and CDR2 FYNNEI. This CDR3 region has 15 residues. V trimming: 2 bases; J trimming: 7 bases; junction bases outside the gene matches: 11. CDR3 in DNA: TGTGCCAGCAGTGAACCACAGGGGCTGTCTAGAGAGCAGTACTTC. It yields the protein CASSEPQGLSREQYF.

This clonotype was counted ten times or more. CDR3 sequence (DNA): TGTGCCAGCAGTCGCAGCGGGAGGTTAGATACGCAGTATTTT. Translating it yields CASSRSGRLDTQYF. The V and J genes are TRBV27 and TRBJ2-3, with 9 bases fitting TRBD2. The germline V gene has CDR1 MNHEY and CDR2 SMNVEV (reference sequence). CDR3 length: 14 amino acids. V gave up 5 bases and J gave up 5 bases; unmatched junction bases: 5.

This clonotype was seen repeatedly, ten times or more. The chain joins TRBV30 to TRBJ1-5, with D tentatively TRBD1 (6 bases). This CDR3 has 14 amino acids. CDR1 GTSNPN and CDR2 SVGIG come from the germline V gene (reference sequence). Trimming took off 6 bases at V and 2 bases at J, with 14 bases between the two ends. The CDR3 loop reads CACTGKGGNQPQHF. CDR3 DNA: TGTGCCTGCACAGGGAAAGGAGGCAATCAGCCCCAGCATTTT.

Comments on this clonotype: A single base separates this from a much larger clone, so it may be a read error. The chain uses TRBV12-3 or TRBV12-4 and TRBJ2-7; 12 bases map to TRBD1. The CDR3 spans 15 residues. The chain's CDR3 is CASSMGQGAPYEQCF. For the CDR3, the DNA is TGTGCCAGCAGTATGGGACAGGGGGCTCCCTACGAGCAGTGCTTC.

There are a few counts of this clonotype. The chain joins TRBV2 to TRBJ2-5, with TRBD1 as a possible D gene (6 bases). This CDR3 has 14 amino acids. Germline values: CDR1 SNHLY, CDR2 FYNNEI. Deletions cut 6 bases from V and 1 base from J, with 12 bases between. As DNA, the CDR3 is TGTGCCAGCAGCGGGGACACCCTCCAAGAGACCCAGTACTTC. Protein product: CASSGDTLQETQYF.

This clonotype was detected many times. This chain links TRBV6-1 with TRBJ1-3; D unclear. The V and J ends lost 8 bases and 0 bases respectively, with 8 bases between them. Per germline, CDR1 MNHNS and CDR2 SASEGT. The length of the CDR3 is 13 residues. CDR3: CASGEFSGNTIYF. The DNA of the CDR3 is TGTGCCAGCGGGGAGTTCTCTGGAAACACCATATATTTT.

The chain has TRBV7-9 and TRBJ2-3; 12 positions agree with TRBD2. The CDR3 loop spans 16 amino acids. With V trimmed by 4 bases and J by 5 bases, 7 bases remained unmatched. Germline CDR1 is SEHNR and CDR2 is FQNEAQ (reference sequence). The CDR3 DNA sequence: TGTGCCAGCAGCTCGACAGGGGGACTAGCGGGAGATACGCAGTATTTT. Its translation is CASSSTGGLAGDTQYF.

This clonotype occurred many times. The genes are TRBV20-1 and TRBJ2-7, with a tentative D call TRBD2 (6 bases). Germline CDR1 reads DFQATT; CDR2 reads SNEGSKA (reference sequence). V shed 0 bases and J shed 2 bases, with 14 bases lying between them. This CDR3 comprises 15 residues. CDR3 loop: CSARDRGGTTYEQYF. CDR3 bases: TGCAGTGCTAGAGATCGAGGCGGGACCACCTACGAGCAGTACTTC.

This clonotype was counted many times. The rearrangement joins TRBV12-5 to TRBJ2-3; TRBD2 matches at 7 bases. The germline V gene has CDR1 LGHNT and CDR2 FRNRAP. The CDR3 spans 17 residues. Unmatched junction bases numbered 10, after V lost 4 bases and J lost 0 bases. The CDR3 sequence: CASGSFTAGHSTDTQYF. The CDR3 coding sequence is TGTGCTAGTGGTTCATTCACAGCGGGGCATAGCACAGATACGCAGTATTTT.

Written as DNA, the CDR3 is TGTGCCAGCAGTGCCGATACAGGGGCGCTCGGCAATGAGCAGTTCTTC. Translation gives CASSADTGALGNEQFF. V and J are TRBV27 and TRBJ2-1; TRBD1 aligns across 7 bases. Germline V lookup: CDR1 MNHEY, CDR2 SMNVEV (reference sequence). The CDR3 contains 16 residues. V was pared by 5 bases and J by 6 bases, with 13 bases of the junction left unmatched.

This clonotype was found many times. CDR3 nucleotide sequence: TGTGCCAGCAGTCCTTCGGACAGATCTGGGTATGGCTACACCTTC. Protein sequence: CASSPSDRSGYGYTF. J is TRBJ1-2 and V is TRBV6-1; tentative D call: TRBD1 (6 bases). The V and J ends lost 5 bases and 5 bases respectively, with 18 bases between them. The CDR3 covers 15 residues. Germline-derived CDR1 and CDR2 are MNHNS and SASEGT.

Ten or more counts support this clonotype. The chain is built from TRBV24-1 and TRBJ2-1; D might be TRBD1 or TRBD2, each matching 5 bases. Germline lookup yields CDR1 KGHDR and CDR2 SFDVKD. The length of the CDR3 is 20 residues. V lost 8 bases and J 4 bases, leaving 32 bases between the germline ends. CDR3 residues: CATIIPRRLKTVGLYNEQFF. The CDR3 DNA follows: TGTGCCACCATTATCCCCCGGAGGCTAAAAACGGTGGGGCTTTACAATGAGCAGTTCTTC.

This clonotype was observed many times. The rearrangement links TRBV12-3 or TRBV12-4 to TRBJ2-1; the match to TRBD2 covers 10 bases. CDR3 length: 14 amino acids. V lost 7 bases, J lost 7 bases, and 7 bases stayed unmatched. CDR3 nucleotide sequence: TGTGCCAGCACCAATAGCGGGAGGAGGAATGAGCAGTTCTTC. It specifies CASTNSGRRNEQFF.

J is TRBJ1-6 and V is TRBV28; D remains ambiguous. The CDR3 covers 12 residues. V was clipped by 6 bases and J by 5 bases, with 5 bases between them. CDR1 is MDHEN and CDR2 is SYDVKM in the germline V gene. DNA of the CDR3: TGTGCCAGCAGACTTAATAATTCACCCCTCCACTTT. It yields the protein CASRLNNSPLHF.

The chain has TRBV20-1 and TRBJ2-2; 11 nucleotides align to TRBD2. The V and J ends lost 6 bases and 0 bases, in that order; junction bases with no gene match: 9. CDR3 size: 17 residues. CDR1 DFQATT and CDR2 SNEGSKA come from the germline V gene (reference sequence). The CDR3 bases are TGCAGTGCGGTCGGGCTAGCGGGAGGAGCGAACACCGGGGAGCTGTTTTTT. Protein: CSAVGLAGGANTGELFF.

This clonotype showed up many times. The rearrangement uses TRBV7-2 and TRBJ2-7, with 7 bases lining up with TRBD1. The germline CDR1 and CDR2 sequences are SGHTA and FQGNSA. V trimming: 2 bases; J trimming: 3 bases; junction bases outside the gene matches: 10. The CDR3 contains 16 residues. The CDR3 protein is CASSLRRQGPYYEQYF. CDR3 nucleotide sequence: TGTGCCAGCAGCTTAAGGAGACAGGGCCCCTACTACGAGCAGTACTTC.

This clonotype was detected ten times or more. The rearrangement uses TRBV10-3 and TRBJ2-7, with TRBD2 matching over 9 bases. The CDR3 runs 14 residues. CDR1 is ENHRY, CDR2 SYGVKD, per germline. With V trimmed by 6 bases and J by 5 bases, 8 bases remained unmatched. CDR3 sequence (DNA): TGTGCCATCAGGGCGGGAGGGCCTCGAGACGAGCAGTACTTC. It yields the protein CAIRAGGPRDEQYF.

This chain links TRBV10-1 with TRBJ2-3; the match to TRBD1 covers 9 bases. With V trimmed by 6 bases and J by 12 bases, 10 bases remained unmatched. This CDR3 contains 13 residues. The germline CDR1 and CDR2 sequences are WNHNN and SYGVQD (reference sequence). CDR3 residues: CASSWDRAREQYF. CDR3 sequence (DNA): TGCGCCAGCAGCTGGGACAGGGCGAGAGAACAGTATTTT.

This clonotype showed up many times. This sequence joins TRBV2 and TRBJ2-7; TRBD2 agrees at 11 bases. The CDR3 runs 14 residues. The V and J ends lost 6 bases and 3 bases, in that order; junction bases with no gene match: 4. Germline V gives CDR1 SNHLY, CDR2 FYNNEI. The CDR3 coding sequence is TGTGCCAGCAGACTAGCGGGAGACGTCTACGAGCAGTACTTC. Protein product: CASRLAGDVYEQYF. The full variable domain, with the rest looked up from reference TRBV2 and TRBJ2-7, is EPEVTQTPSHQVTQMGQEVILRCVPISNHLYFYWYRQILGQKVEFLVSFYNNEISEKSEIFDDQFSVERPDGSNFTLKIRSTKLEDSAMYFCASRLAGDVYEQYFGPGTRLTVT.

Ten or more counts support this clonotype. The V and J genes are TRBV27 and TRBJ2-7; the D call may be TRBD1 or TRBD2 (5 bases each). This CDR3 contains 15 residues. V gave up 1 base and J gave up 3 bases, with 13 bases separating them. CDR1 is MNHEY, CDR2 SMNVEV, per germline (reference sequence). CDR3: CASSLFGGKVYEQYF. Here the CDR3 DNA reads TGTGCCAGCAGTTTATTTGGGGGAAAGGTCTACGAGCAGTACTTC.